Below, 27 T cell receptor beta chains from the same sample are listed, as sequenced in a study of T cells after yellow fever vaccination. TCRdb independently ran MiXCR on the 5' RACE reads; one entry per CDR3 protein. The sample lists hundreds of thousands of distinct CDR3 sequences, roughly 21% occurring once. The specimen comprised PBMCs, sampled 15 days after the yellow fever booster vaccination. The receptors here all came from a man under 40 who received the YFV17D yellow fever vaccine.

This clonotype was seen a handful of times. The chain uses TRBV20-1 and TRBJ2-3; TRBD2 matches at 10 bases. The CDR3 sequence is 15 residues long. Trimming took 0 bases from V and 6 from J; bases not matched to a gene: 6. CDR1 DFQATT and CDR2 SNEGSKA come from the germline V gene (reference sequence). The CDR3 loop is CSARDNSGRVDTQYF. The CDR3 region has the DNA TGCAGTGCTAGAGACAACAGCGGGAGGGTTGATACGCAGTATTTT.

This clonotype was picked up a small number of times. The rearrangement links TRBV7-7 to TRBJ2-2, with 12 bases identical to TRBD2. Germline lookup yields CDR1 SSHAT and CDR2 FNYEAQ (reference sequence). The CDR3 sequence is 17 residues long. After removal of 4 bases from V and 2 bases from J, the junction contained 5 bases not matched to a gene. CDR3 amino acids: CASSSTSGRDNTGELFF. CDR3 nucleotides: TGTGCCAGCAGCTCGACTAGCGGGAGAGATAACACCGGGGAGCTGTTTTTT.

This clonotype was seen a few times. The chain joins TRBV15 to TRBJ2-1; 10 nucleotides match TRBD2. V lost 5 bases and J lost 3; bases outside the gene matches: 4. The CDR3 length is 15 residues. The germline CDR1 and CDR2 sequences are LNHNV and YYDKDF (reference sequence). The CDR3 sequence is CATSFTSGVYNEQFF. The CDR3 bases are TGTGCCACCAGCTTCACTAGCGGGGTCTACAATGAGCAGTTCTTC.

The CDR3 is CAIKAETIGGGYTF. For the CDR3, the DNA is TGTGCCATCAAAGCTGAGACCATAGGCGGTGGCTACACCTTC. This chain links TRBV10-3 with TRBJ1-2; D is uncertain. The V and J ends lost 7 bases and 7 bases respectively, with 19 bases between them. CDR3 length equals 14 residues. Germline V CDR1 and CDR2: ENHRY, SYGVKD.

In its sample, this clonotype was seen a few times. J is TRBJ2-1 and V is TRBV11-3; D unclear. The CDR3 is made up of 16 amino acids. The germline gives CDR1 SGHNT, CDR2 YENEEA. V was clipped by 5 bases and J by 6 bases, with 20 bases between them. The CDR3 sequence is CASSRGLMGILNEQFF. CDR3 DNA: TGTGCCAGCAGCCGCGGCTTGATGGGAATACTCAATGAGCAGTTCTTC.

The chain is built from TRBV20-1 and TRBJ2-3; no clear D. Trimming shortened V by 0 bases and J by 6 bases, and 10 bases separated the two germline ends. Germline V gene lookup returns CDR1 DFQATT and CDR2 SNEGSKA (reference sequence). This CDR3 is 13 amino acids long. In DNA form, the CDR3 reads TGCAGTGCTAGAGACACGACGGTGGATACGCAGTATTTT. Amino acid sequence: CSARDTTVDTQYF.

This chain joins TRBV7-2 and TRBJ1-5; D ambiguous. The germline CDR1 and CDR2 sequences are SGHTA and FQGNSA. CDR3 length: 14 residues. V lost 1 base and J 5 bases, leaving 9 bases between the germline ends. The CDR3 loop reads CASSLDARYQPQHF. The DNA for the CDR3 is TGTGCCAGCAGCTTAGATGCTAGGTATCAGCCCCAGCATTTT.

The chain is built from TRBV14 and TRBJ2-5; TRBD2 matches 10 bases. This CDR3 has 16 residues. The V gene's germline CDR1 is SGHDN and CDR2 FVKESK. V was clipped by 2 bases and J by 2 bases; unmatched bases: 5. This CDR3 reads CASSQTLAGRQETQYF. DNA of the CDR3: TGTGCCAGCAGCCAAACACTAGCGGGAAGGCAAGAGACCCAGTACTTC.

V is TRBV21-1 and J is TRBJ2-7; the D call TRBD2 from the table was never checked on the DNA. TRBV21-1 is labeled a pseudogene. CDR3 length: 16 amino acids. As DNA, the CDR3 is TGTGCCAGCAGCAAGGGGACTAGCGGTTTCTCCTACGAGCAGTACTTC. It encodes CASSKGTSGFSYEQYF.

The chain carries TRBV20-1 and TRBJ2-2; D might be TRBD1 or TRBD2, each matching 5 bases. This CDR3 has 14 amino acids. The germline V gene encodes CDR1 DFQATT and CDR2 SNEGSKA (reference sequence). V lost 4 bases and J lost 3, with 12 bases in between. In nucleotides, the CDR3 is TGCAGTGCTACCGGGACCTGGGACACCGGGGAGCTGTTTTTT. Translated, it gives CSATGTWDTGELFF.

The rearrangement uses TRBV5-1 and TRBJ2-3; TRBD1 aligns across 7 bases. Germline CDR1 SGHRS, CDR2 YFSETQ. CDR3 length equals 16 residues. The junction had 9 bases not matched to a gene; V was cut back by 3 bases and J by 2 bases. CDR3 bases: TGCGCCAGCAGCTGGAACAGGGGAGTAAACACAGATACGCAGTATTTT. It yields the protein CASSWNRGVNTDTQYF.

This clonotype was found a few times. The chain recombines TRBV5-1 with TRBJ2-7, with no clear D. Trimming cost V 4 bases and J 3 bases, with 8 bases left between them. CDR1 SGHRS and CDR2 YFSETQ come from the germline V gene. The CDR3 has 12 amino acids. The CDR3 region has the DNA TGCGCCAGCAGCCCGGTGGGCTACGAGCAGTACTTC. It encodes CASSPVGYEQYF.

This sequence joins TRBV19 and TRBJ2-3, with D unresolved. V lost 5 bases and J lost 0, with 9 bases in between. The CDR3 spans 14 residues. Germline V gene data show CDR1 as LNHDA and CDR2 as SQIVND (reference sequence). CDR3 coding DNA: TGTGCCAGTAGTCCCGCCCCTAGCACAGATACGCAGTATTTT. Translation: CASSPAPSTDTQYF.

This chain links TRBV4-2 with TRBJ2-1; unclear D gene. V lost 4 bases to trimming and J lost 4 bases, with 11 bases between them. Per germline, CDR1 LGHNA and CDR2 YNFKEQ. This CDR3 has 14 residues. CDR3 in DNA: TGTGCCAGCAGCCCCGAGGTGCGGTACAATGAGCAGTTCTTC. Translating gives CASSPEVRYNEQFF.

This clonotype was recorded a few times. The chain couples TRBV20-1 to TRBJ2-1; perhaps TRBD2 as D (6 bases). The CDR3 contains 13 residues. Germline CDR1 reads DFQATT; CDR2 reads SNEGSKA (reference sequence). The V and J ends lost 1 base and 9 bases respectively, with 13 bases between them. In nucleotides, the CDR3 is TGCAGTGCTAGAGGACTAGAATCCGTTGAGCAGTTCTTC. Residues: CSARGLESVEQFF.

A remark on this clonotype: A junction boundary mismatches the germline segment, possibly from a read error. The rearrangement links TRBV6-1 to TRBJ1-6; D call uncertain. The CDR3 covers 14 residues. The germline CDR1 and CDR2 sequences are MNHNS and SASEGT. The CDR3 bases are TGTGCCGGCAGATCGAAGGGTGTGGATTCACCCCTCCACTTT. Its protein is CAGRSKGVDSPLHF.

This clonotype has more than one count but fewer than ten. V is TRBV27 and J is TRBJ2-7, with 8 positions matching TRBD1. Unmatched junction bases numbered 10, after V lost 8 bases and J lost 7 bases. The CDR3 is 13 residues long. Germline CDR1 reads MNHEY; CDR2 reads SMNVEV (reference sequence). CDR3 bases: TGTGCCAGCTTGAACGGACAGGGCGGTGAGCAGTACTTC. Encoded protein: CASLNGQGGEQYF.

This chain uses TRBV25-1 with TRBJ1-5; D gene uncertain. Deletions cut 2 bases from V and 4 bases from J, with 3 bases between. Germline loops: CDR1 MGHDK, CDR2 SYGVNS. CDR3 length: 12 amino acids. CDR3 in amino acids: CASSEGNQPQHF. CDR3 DNA: TGTGCCAGCAGTGAAGGGAATCAGCCCCAGCATTTT. Supplemented by reference TRBV25-1 and TRBJ1-5, the full variable domain reads EADIYQTPRYLVIGTGKKITLECSQTMGHDKMYWYQQDPGMELHLIHYSYGVNSTEKGDLSSESTVSRIRTEHFPLTLESARPSHTSQYLCASSEGNQPQHFGDGTRLSIL.

This sequence joins TRBV7-2 and TRBJ2-5; possibly TRBD1 for D (5 bases). Trimming took off 1 base at V and 1 base at J, with 10 bases between the two ends. CDR1 SGHTA and CDR2 FQGNSA come from the germline V gene. This CDR3 comprises 15 residues. The CDR3 sequence is CASSLDWGGQETQYF. The CDR3 DNA reads as TGTGCCAGCAGCTTAGATTGGGGCGGCCAAGAGACCCAGTACTTC.

This clonotype was seen a handful of times. The gene calls are TRBV4-2 and TRBJ2-5; D is possibly TRBD2 (5 bases). This CDR3 has 14 amino acids. V shed 0 bases and J shed 4 bases, with 9 bases lying between them. Germline V lookup: CDR1 LGHNA, CDR2 YNFKEQ. The CDR3, as DNA: TGTGCCAGCAGCCAAGAAAAGGCGGGAGAGACCCAGTACTTC. Its protein is CASSQEKAGETQYF.

V and J are TRBV20-1 and TRBJ2-1, with 10 bases fitting TRBD1. V was pared by 3 bases and J by 7 bases, with 6 bases of the junction left unmatched. Germline lookup yields CDR1 DFQATT and CDR2 SNEGSKA (reference sequence). The CDR3 length is 14 residues. The CDR3 loop reads CSASGQGDGNEQFF. The CDR3 coding sequence is TGCAGTGCTAGCGGACAGGGGGATGGAAATGAGCAGTTCTTC.

In its sample, this clonotype was seen a few times. This rearrangement joins TRBV7-9 to TRBJ2-1; D ambiguous. There are 14 residues in the CDR3. Germline lookup yields CDR1 SEHNR and CDR2 FQNEAQ (reference sequence). The V and J ends lost 5 bases and 6 bases respectively, with 14 bases between them. The CDR3 protein is CASSAPSRSNEQFF. In DNA form, the CDR3 reads TGTGCCAGCAGCGCGCCGTCTAGGTCCAATGAGCAGTTCTTC.

The CDR3 DNA is TGCAGTGCTTCCCCCGAGGGTAGCGGGAGAGAGACCCAGTACTTC. Protein: CSASPEGSGRETQYF. This rearrangement joins TRBV20-1 to TRBJ2-5; 9 bases align to TRBD2. V lost 5 bases to trimming and J lost 4 bases; unmatched junction nucleotides: 11. This CDR3 contains 15 residues. The germline CDR1 and CDR2 sequences are DFQATT and SNEGSKA (reference sequence).

The J gene is TRBJ2-1, the V gene TRBV3-1, with D perhaps being TRBD1 or TRBD2 (5 bases each). From germline, CDR1 is LGHDT and CDR2 YNNKEL (reference sequence). The CDR3 sequence is 15 residues long. Trimming stripped 5 bases from V and 3 bases from J, with 14 bases between. The CDR3 region is CASSSPGTNYNEQFF. As DNA, the CDR3 is TGTGCCAGCAGCTCCCCCGGGACGAACTACAATGAGCAGTTCTTC.

This clonotype was recorded a few times. This chain uses TRBV28 with TRBJ2-3; 11 bases match TRBD2. Per the germline V gene, CDR1 is MDHEN and CDR2 is SYDVKM. The CDR3 totals 20 residues. J lost 5 bases, V lost 1 base, and 17 bases had no gene match. CDR3 in amino acids: CASSLSGRRLAGRDLDTQYF. As DNA, the CDR3 is TGTGCCAGCAGTTTATCCGGCCGACGACTAGCGGGACGGGATCTAGATACGCAGTATTTT.

The sample holds a few counts of this clonotype. V usage is TRBV7-9 and J usage is TRBJ1-1, with 8 bases lining up with TRBD1. Germline V lookup: CDR1 SEHNR, CDR2 FQNEAQ (reference sequence). The CDR3 runs 17 residues. The J segment lost 5 bases and the V segment lost 1 base, leaving 12 bases of the junction unmatched. The CDR3 bases are TGTGCCAGCAGCTTAGAAGTAGGCCAGGGGGCGAGGACTGAAGCTTTCTTT. This gives the protein CASSLEVGQGARTEAFF.

This clonotype was detected many times. CDR3 DNA: TGTGCCAGCAGCTTAGCAGCGGACCCGTGGGTAGAGCAGTTCTTC. Protein sequence: CASSLAADPWVEQFF. The V gene is TRBV7-9, the J gene TRBJ2-1; TRBD2 is a possible D gene (5 bases). Germline assignment: CDR1 SEHNR and CDR2 FQNEAQ (reference sequence). The CDR3 is 15 amino acids. Between the trimmed V and J ends, which lost 0 bases and 10 bases, there was a span of 16 bases.